This entry features one T cell receptor (beta chain) sequence. The data are from a study of blood T cell repertoires in COVID-19. Background on the study: COVID-19 samples collected from the United States, Italy and Spain covered acute and convalescent phases.

CDR3 length: 15 amino acids. Germline V lookup: CDR1 ENHRY, CDR2 SYGVKD. The V and J ends lost 2 bases and 7 bases, in that order; junction bases with no gene match: 4. Repertoires were generated with immunoSEQ multiplex PCR, while TCRdb's copy carries only in-frame clones and drops some. The data show about 170,000 clones, roughly 84% seen once. The chain has TRBV10-3 and TRBJ1-6; 8 nucleotides agree with TRBD1. Sequenced input: peripheral blood. The receptor comes from a woman aged 55-69 years with acute or convalescent COVID-19. CDR3 coding DNA: TGTGCCATCAGTGAGCAAACAGGGGGGAATTCACCCCTCCACTTT. Translation gives CAISEQTGGNSPLHF.